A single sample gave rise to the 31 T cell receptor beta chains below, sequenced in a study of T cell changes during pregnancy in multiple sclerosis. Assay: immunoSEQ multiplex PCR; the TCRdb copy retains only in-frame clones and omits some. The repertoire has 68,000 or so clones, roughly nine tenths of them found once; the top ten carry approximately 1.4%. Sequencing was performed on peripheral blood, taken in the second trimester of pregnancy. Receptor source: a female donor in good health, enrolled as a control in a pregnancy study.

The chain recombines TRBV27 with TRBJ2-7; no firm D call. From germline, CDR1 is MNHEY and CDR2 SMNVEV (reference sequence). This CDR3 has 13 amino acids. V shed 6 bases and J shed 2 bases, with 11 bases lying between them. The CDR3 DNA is TGTGCCAGCAGGACTTGGATGCCCTACGAGCAGTACTTC. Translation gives CASRTWMPYEQYF.

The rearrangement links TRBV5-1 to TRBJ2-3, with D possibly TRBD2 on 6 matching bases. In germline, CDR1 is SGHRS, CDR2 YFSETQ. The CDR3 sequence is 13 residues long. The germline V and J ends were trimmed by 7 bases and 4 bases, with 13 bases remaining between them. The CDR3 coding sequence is TGCGCCAGCTCCCGCGGGGCCCCAGATACGCAGTATTTT. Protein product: CASSRGAPDTQYF.

As DNA, the CDR3 is TGTGCCAGCAGCCCGAGTGCGGGCAGTGGCTACACCTTC. This gives the protein CASSPSAGSGYTF. The genes are TRBV14 and TRBJ1-2, with D unresolved. The V gene lost 4 bases and the J gene lost 7 bases, with 13 bases spanning the gap. CDR1 is SGHDN and CDR2 is FVKESK in the germline V gene. The length of the CDR3 is 13 residues.

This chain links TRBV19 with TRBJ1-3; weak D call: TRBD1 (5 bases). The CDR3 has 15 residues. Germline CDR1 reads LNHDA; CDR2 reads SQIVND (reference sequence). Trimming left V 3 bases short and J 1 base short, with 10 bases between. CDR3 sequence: CASSIPQGSGNTIYF. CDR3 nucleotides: TGTGCCAGTAGTATCCCCCAGGGATCTGGAAACACCATATATTTT.

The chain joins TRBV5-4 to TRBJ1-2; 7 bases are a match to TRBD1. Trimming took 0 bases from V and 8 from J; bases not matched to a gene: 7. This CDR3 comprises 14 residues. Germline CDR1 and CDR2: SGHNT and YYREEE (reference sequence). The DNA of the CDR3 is TGTGCCAGCAGCTTGGCGCGACAGGGTTTAGGCTACACCTTC. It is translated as CASSLARQGLGYTF.

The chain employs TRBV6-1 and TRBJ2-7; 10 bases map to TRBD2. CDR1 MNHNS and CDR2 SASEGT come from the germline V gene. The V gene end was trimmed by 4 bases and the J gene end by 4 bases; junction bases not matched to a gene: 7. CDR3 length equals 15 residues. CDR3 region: CASSGRIAGGYEQYF. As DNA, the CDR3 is TGTGCCAGCAGTGGGAGAATAGCGGGAGGTTACGAGCAGTACTTC.

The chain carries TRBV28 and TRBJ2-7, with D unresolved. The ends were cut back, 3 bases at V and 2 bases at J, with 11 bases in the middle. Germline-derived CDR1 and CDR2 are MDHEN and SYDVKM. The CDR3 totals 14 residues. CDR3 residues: CASSLTSITYEQYF. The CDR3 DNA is TGTGCCAGCAGTTTGACTTCTATTACCTACGAGCAGTACTTC. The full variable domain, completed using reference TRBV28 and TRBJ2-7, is DVKVTQSSRYLVKRTGEKVFLECVQDMDHENMFWYRQDPGLGLRLIYFSYDVKMKEKGDIPEGYSVSREKKERFSLILESASTNQTSMYLCASSLTSITYEQYFGPGTRLTVT.

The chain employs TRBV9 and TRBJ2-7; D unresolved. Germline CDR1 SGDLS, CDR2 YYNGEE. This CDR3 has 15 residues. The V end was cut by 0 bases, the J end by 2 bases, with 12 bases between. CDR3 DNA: TGTGCCAGCAGCGTAGCCCCGACTCTACCCTACGAGCAGTACTTC. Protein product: CASSVAPTLPYEQYF.

CDR3 sequence: CASSPGQGAFGYTF. The CDR3 coding sequence is TGTGCCAGCAGTCCGGGACAGGGGGCTTTTGGGTACACCTTC. V and J are TRBV2 and TRBJ1-2; the match to TRBD1 covers 12 bases. The CDR3 runs 14 residues. The germline CDR1 and CDR2 sequences are SNHLY and FYNNEI. Trimming removed 5 bases from V and 11 bases from J; junction bases left unmatched: 9.

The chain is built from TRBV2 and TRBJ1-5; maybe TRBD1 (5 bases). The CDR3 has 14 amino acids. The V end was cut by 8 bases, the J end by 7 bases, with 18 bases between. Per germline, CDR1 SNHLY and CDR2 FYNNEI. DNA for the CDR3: TGTGCCAGCGCGACTCTTAGGGGTGACCAGCCCCAGCATTTT. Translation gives CASATLRGDQPQHF.

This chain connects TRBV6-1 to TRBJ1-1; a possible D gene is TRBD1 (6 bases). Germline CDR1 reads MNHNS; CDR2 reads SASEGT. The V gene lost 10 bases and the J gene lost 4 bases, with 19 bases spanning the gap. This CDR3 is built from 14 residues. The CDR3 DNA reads TGTGCCACCAAGTTGGGGGCCGAGGGCACTGAAGCTTTCTTT. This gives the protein CATKLGAEGTEAFF.

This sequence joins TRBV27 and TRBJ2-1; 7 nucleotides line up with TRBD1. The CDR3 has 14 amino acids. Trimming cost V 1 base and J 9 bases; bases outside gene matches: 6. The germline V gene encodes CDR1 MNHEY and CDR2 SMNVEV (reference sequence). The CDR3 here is CASSLFGTATEQFF. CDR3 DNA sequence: TGTGCCAGCAGTTTATTTGGGACAGCTACTGAGCAGTTCTTC.

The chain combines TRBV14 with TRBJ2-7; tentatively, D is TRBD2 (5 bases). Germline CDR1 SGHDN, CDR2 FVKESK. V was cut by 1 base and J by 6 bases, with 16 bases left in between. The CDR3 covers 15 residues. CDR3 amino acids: CASSQAVDWGGEQYF. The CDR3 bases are TGTGCCAGCAGCCAAGCTGTGGACTGGGGTGGCGAGCAGTACTTC.

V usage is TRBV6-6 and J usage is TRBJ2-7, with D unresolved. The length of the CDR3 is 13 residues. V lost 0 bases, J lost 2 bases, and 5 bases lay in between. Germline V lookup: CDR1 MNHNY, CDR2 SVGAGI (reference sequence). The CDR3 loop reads CASSYSGPYEQYF. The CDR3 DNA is TGTGCCAGCAGTTACTCGGGCCCCTACGAGCAGTACTTC.

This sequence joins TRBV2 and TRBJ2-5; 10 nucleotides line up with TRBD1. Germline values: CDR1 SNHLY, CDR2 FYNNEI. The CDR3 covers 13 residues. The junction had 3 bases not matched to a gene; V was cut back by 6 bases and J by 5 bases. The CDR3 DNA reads TGTGCCAGCAGGGGACAGGGGTGGGAGACCCAGTACTTC. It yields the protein CASRGQGWETQYF.

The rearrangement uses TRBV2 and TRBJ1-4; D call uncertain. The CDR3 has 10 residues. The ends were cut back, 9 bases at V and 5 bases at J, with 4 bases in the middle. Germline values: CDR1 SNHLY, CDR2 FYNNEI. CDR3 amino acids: CASSNEKLFF. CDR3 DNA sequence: TGTGCCAGTTCAAATGAAAAACTGTTTTTT.

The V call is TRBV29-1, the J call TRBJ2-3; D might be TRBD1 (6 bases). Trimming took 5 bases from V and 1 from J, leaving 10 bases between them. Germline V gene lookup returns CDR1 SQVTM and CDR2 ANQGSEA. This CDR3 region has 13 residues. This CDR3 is CSVPGQRTDTQYF. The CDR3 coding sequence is TGCAGCGTTCCCGGACAGCGCACAGATACGCAGTATTTT.

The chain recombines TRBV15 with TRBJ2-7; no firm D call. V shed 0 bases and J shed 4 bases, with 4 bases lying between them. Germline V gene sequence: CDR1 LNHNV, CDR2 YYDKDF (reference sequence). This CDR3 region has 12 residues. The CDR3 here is CATSRDHYEQYF. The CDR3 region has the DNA TGTGCCACCAGCAGAGATCATTACGAGCAGTACTTC.

CDR3 nucleotides: TGTGCCTGGAGTGTACAGTCAGGTGAGCAGTTCTTC. Translation: CAWSVQSGEQFF. This chain joins TRBV30 and TRBJ2-1; the D is unclear. The CDR3 has 12 amino acids. The V end lost 0 bases, the J end lost 9 bases, and 9 bases lay between the germline ends. The germline gives CDR1 GTSNPN, CDR2 SVGIG (reference sequence).

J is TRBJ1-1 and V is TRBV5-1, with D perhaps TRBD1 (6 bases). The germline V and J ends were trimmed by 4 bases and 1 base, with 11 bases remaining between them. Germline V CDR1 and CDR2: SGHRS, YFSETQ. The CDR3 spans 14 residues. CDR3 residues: CASSMLQGNTEAFF. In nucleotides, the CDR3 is TGCGCCAGCAGCATGCTACAGGGGAACACTGAAGCTTTCTTT.

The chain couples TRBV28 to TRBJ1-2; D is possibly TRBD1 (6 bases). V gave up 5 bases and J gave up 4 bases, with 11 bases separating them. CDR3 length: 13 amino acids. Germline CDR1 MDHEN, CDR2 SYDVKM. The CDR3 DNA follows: TGTGCCAGCAGTCCTGGACAGTCCTATGGCTACACCTTC. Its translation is CASSPGQSYGYTF.

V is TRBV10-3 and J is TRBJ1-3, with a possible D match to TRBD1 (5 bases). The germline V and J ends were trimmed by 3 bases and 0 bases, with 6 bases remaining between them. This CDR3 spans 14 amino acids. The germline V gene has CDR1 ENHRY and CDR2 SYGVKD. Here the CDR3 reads CAISDGGSGNTIYF. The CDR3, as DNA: TGTGCCATCAGTGACGGGGGCTCTGGAAACACCATATATTTT.

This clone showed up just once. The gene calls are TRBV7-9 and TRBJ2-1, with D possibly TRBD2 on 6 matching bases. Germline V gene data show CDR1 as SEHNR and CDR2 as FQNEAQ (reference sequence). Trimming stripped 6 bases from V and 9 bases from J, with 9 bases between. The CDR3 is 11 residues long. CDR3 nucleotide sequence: TGTGCCAGCAGATTCGGGAGTGAGCAGTTCTTC. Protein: CASRFGSEQFF.

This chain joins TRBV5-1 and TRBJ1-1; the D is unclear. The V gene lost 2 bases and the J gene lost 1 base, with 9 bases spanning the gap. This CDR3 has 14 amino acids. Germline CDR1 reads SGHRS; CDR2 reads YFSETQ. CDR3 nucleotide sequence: TGCGCCAGCAGCTTTGAGGGTGGGAACACTGAAGCTTTCTTT. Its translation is CASSFEGGNTEAFF.

The DNA of the CDR3 is TGTGCCAGCAGCCCCGCACAGGGTCCTTCAGATACGCAGTATTTT. Translated, it gives CASSPAQGPSDTQYF. This chain uses TRBV7-9 with TRBJ2-3, with D possibly being TRBD1 (6 bases). Germline CDR1 SEHNR, CDR2 FQNEAQ (reference sequence). V dropped 5 bases and J dropped 4 bases, with 16 bases sitting between them. CDR3 length: 15 residues.

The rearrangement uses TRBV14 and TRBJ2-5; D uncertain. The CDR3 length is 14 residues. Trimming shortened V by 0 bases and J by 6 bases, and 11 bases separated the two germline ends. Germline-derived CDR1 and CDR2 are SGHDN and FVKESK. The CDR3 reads CASSQDINKKTQYF. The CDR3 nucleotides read TGTGCCAGCAGCCAAGATATCAACAAGAAGACCCAGTACTTC.

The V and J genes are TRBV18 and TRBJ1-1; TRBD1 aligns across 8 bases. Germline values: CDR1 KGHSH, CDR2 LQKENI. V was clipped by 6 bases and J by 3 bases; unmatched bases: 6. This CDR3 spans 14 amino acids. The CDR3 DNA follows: TGTGCCAGCTCCCAGGGGGCGGCCTACACTGAAGCTTTCTTT. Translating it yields CASSQGAAYTEAFF.

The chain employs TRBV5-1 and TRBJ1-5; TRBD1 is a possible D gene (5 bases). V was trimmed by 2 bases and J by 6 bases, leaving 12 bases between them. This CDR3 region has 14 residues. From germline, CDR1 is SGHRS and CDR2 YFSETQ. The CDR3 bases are TGCGCCAGCAGCTTAGGAGGGGCCGGTCAGCCCCAGCATTTT. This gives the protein CASSLGGAGQPQHF.

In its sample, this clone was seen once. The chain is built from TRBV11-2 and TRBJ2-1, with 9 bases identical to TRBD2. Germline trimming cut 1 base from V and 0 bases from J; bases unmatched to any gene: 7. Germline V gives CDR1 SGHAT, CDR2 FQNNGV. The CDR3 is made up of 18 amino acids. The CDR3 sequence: CASSLVGQRGASYNEQFF. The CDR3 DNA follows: TGTGCCAGCAGCTTAGTAGGCCAGCGGGGGGCCTCCTACAATGAGCAGTTCTTC.

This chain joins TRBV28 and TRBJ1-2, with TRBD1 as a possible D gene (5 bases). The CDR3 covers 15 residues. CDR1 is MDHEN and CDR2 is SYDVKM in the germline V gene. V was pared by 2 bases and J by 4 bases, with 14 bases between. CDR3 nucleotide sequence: TGTGCCAGCAGTTTAAACACAGGTGGTTTCTATGGCTACACCTTC. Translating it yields CASSLNTGGFYGYTF.

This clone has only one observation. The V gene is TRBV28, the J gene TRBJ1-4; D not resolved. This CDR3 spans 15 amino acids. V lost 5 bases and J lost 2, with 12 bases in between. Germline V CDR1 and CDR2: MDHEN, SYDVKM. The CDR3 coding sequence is TGTGCCAGCAGTACAAGACTAGCGACTAATGAAAAACTGTTTTTT. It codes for CASSTRLATNEKLFF.